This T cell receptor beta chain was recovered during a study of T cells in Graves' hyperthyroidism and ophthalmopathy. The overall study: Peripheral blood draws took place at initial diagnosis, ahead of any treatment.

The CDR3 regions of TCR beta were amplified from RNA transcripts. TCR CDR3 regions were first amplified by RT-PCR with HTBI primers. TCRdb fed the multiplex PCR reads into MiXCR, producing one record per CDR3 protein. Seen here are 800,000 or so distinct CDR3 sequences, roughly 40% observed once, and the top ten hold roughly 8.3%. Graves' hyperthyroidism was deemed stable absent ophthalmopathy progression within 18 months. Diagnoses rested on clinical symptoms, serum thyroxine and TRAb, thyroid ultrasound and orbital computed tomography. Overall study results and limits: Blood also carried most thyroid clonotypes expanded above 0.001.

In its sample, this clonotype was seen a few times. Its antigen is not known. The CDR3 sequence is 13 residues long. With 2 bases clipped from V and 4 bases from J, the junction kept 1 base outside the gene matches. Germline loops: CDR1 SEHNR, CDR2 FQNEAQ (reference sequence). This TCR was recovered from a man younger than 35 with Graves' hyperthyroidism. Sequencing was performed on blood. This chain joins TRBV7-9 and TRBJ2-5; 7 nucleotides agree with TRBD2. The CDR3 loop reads CASSLIAGETQYF. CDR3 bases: TGTGCCAGCAGCTTAATAGCGGGAGAGACCCAGTACTTC.